A single sample gave rise to the 13 T cell receptor beta chains below, sequenced in a study of blood T cells in healthy people across ages. Then a second PCR, running roughly 7 to 11 cycles, was carried out with a sample-barcoded 5' primer and a J-beta primer mix. In TCRdb, the 5' RACE reads were re-called with MiXCR into one record per CDR3 protein. Among fewer than 1.5 million distinct CDR3 sequences listed, 42% were seen once. Sequencing was performed on blood. These receptors were obtained from a woman aged 18-29 years in good health.

The chain has TRBV5-8 and TRBJ1-1, with D hard to call. This CDR3 has 14 amino acids. The germline V gene has CDR1 SGHTS and CDR2 YDEGEE. V was clipped by 2 bases and J by 4 bases, with 12 bases between them. The CDR3 region is CASSLGWLFTEAFF. CDR3 nucleotide sequence: TGTGCCAGCAGCTTAGGGTGGTTGTTCACTGAAGCTTTCTTT. The whole variable domain, remainder taken from reference TRBV5-8 and TRBJ1-1, is EAGVTQSPTHLIKTRGQQATLRCSPISGHTSVYWYQQALGLGLQFLLWYDEGEERNRGNFPPRFSGRQFPNYSSELNVNALELEDSALYLCASSLGWLFTEAFFGQGTRLTVV.

This sequence joins TRBV20-1 and TRBJ2-7, with 9 bases aligning to TRBD2. The CDR3 is made up of 16 amino acids. The V gene end was trimmed by 4 bases and the J gene end by 0 bases; junction bases not matched to a gene: 10. Germline CDR1 is DFQATT and CDR2 is SNEGSKA (reference sequence). The CDR3 protein is CSAKASSGEVSYEQYF. The CDR3 DNA sequence: TGCAGTGCTAAGGCTTCTAGCGGGGAAGTCTCCTACGAGCAGTACTTC.

The rearrangement joins TRBV2 to TRBJ2-4, with D tentatively TRBD1 (5 bases). The CDR3 extends over 14 amino acids. Trimming pared 6 bases from V and 0 bases from J, leaving 9 bases between. Per germline, CDR1 SNHLY and CDR2 FYNNEI. The CDR3 here is CASSETVAKNIQYF. CDR3 bases: TGTGCCAGCAGCGAGACAGTAGCCAAAAACATTCAGTACTTC.

The chain has TRBV12-3 or TRBV12-4 and TRBJ2-3; 9 nucleotides line up with TRBD2. This CDR3 has 21 residues. With 7 bases clipped from V and 2 bases from J, the junction kept 25 bases outside the gene matches. The CDR3 DNA sequence: TGTGCCAGCACCCCGACCCTAGCGGGGCGCGTCGGATCTAGTACCACAGATACGCAGTATTTT. It codes for CASTPTLAGRVGSSTTDTQYF.

This chain connects TRBV7-9 to TRBJ1-2; no clear D. V lost 3 bases and J lost 0, with 8 bases in between. Germline V gene data show CDR1 as SEHNR and CDR2 as FQNEAQ (reference sequence). The length of the CDR3 is 14 residues. CDR3 protein: CASSFSIPNYGYTF. CDR3 nucleotide sequence: TGTGCCAGCAGCTTCTCAATACCTAACTATGGCTACACCTTC.

This chain connects TRBV6-1 to TRBJ1-6, with D possibly matching TRBD1 (6 bases). The V end lost 5 bases, the J end lost 9 bases, and 8 bases lay between the germline ends. Germline CDR1 and CDR2: MNHNS and SASEGT. This CDR3 spans 12 amino acids. CDR3 in DNA: TGTGCCAGCAGTCAGGGGTTTTCACCCCTCCACTTT. Its translation: CASSQGFSPLHF.

This clonotype was counted a few times. The rearrangement links TRBV9 to TRBJ2-6; D gene uncertain. This CDR3 is built from 16 residues. Germline V lookup: CDR1 SGDLS, CDR2 YYNGEE. V lost 0 bases and J lost 0, with 7 bases in between. The CDR3 protein is CASSVGPLSGANVLTF. In DNA form, the CDR3 reads TGTGCCAGCAGCGTAGGACCGCTCTCTGGGGCCAACGTCCTGACTTTC.

Remarks on this clonotype: A much larger clonotype is one base distant, so this may be a read error. This sequence joins TRBV11-3 and TRBJ2-3; D unclear. The V and J ends lost 4 bases and 4 bases respectively, with 6 bases between them. The CDR3 is 12 amino acids. Germline V gene data show CDR1 as SGHNT and CDR2 as YENEEA. For the CDR3, the DNA is TGTGCCAGCAGCTCCTACTCAGATACGCAGTATTTT. Amino acids: CASSSYSDTQYF.

This clonotype was picked up a small number of times. The chain has TRBV9 and TRBJ1-1; 7 bases match TRBD1. The CDR3 spans 17 residues. The trim removed 4 bases at V and 3 bases at J, leaving 15 bases unmatched. CDR1 is SGDLS, CDR2 YYNGEE, per germline. CDR3 residues: CASSPPRRGAADTEAFF. The CDR3 DNA is TGTGCCAGCAGCCCTCCCCGCAGGGGGGCAGCGGACACTGAAGCTTTCTTT.

In this sample, this clonotype turned up a few times. The chain joins TRBV7-6 to TRBJ2-7; D remains ambiguous. Matching the DNA end better, TRBJ2-5 makes the J call doubtful. The CDR3 spans 12 residues. Germline assignment: CDR1 SGHVS and CDR2 FNYEAQ. The CDR3 loop reads CASSSLGGTQYF. DNA for the CDR3: TGTGCCAGCAGCTCCCTCGGTGGGACCCAGTACTTC.

The rearrangement links TRBV7-7 to TRBJ2-3; D is uncertain. Germline lookup yields CDR1 SSHAT and CDR2 FNYEAQ (reference sequence). The CDR3 covers 13 residues. V lost 4 bases and J 5 bases, leaving 10 bases between the germline ends. The CDR3 protein is CASSSGRLDTQYF. The CDR3 region has the DNA TGTGCCAGCAGCTCCGGCCGATTAGATACGCAGTATTTT.

This clonotype was detected a few times. V is TRBV27 and J is TRBJ1-6; 10 nucleotides line up with TRBD1. With 6 bases clipped from V and 8 bases from J, the junction kept 7 bases outside the gene matches. The CDR3 length is 15 residues. Germline V gene data show CDR1 as MNHEY and CDR2 as SMNVEV (reference sequence). The CDR3 nucleotides are TGTGCCAGCAGATTCGAAGGGACAGGGGATTCACCCCTCCACTTT. As protein: CASRFEGTGDSPLHF.

To note about this clonotype: One base away lies a much larger clone, so this may be a sequencing read error. The chain is built from TRBV7-8 and TRBJ1-2, with 9 nucleotides matching TRBD1. The germline V gene encodes CDR1 SGHVS and CDR2 FQNEAQ. The CDR3 is made up of 14 amino acids. Trimming cost V 8 bases and J 1 base; bases outside gene matches: 5. This CDR3 reads CASGTGGSNYGYTF. The DNA of the CDR3 is TGTGCCAGCGGCACAGGGGGCAGTAACTATGGCTACACCTTC. The variable domain in full, with the rest retrieved from reference TRBV7-8 and TRBJ1-2, is GAGVSQSPRYKVAKRGQDVALRCDPISGHVSLFWYQQALGQGPEFLTYFQNEAQLDKSGLPSDRFFAERPEGSVSTLKIQRTQQEDSAVYLCASGTGGSNYGYTFGSGTRLTVV.